Following are 6 T cell receptor beta chains from one sample sequenced in a study of blood T cell repertoires in COVID-19. The table came from immunoSEQ multiplex PCR; TCRdb's copy has only in-frame clones and leaves some out. Altogether 100,000 to 130,000 clones are present, roughly 90% being singletons, with the ten largest covering approximately 5%. Sequenced input: peripheral blood. These receptors were collected from a man between 35 and 55 years old with active or convalescent COVID-19.

This chain uses TRBV12-3 or TRBV12-4 with TRBJ1-5; D remains ambiguous. The V gene lost 6 bases and the J gene lost 0 bases, with 6 bases spanning the gap. The CDR3 totals 13 residues. CDR3 sequence reads: CASSHGSNQPQHF. CDR3 nucleotide sequence: TGTGCCAGCAGCCACGGTAGCAATCAGCCCCAGCATTTT.

This clone was detected a few times. The genes are TRBV6-5 and TRBJ2-1; the D is unclear. This CDR3 has 15 residues. Germline V gene lookup returns CDR1 MNHEY and CDR2 SVGAGI. V was cut by 6 bases and J by 6 bases, with 18 bases left in between. CDR3 nucleotides: TGTGCCAGCAGCCAGACTGGCGGTGCCATCAATGAGCAGTTCTTC. Protein product: CASSQTGGAINEQFF.

CDR3 sequence (DNA): TGCGCCAGCAGCCTCGACAGGGGCAAGGGCAATGAGCAGTTCTTC. Translating it yields CASSLDRGKGNEQFF. The chain carries TRBV4-3 and TRBJ2-1; 8 bases align to TRBD1. J gave up 6 bases and V 4 bases, and 8 bases lay outside the gene matches. This CDR3 comprises 15 residues. Germline V lookup: CDR1 LGHNA, CDR2 YSLEER.

This chain links TRBV27 with TRBJ2-2; D call uncertain. The V end was cut by 3 bases, the J end by 4 bases, with 9 bases between. Germline V gene lookup returns CDR1 MNHEY and CDR2 SMNVEV (reference sequence). The CDR3 contains 14 residues. CDR3 sequence reads: CASSFLGGTGELFF. CDR3 sequence (DNA): TGTGCCAGCAGTTTCCTCGGCGGCACCGGGGAGCTGTTTTTT.

The CDR3 loop reads CAISVNNEQYF. As DNA, the CDR3 is TGTGCCATCAGTGTAAACAACGAGCAGTACTTC. The chain uses TRBV10-3 and TRBJ2-7, with unresolved D. This CDR3 spans 11 amino acids. Deletions cut 4 bases from V and 5 bases from J, with 6 bases between. Germline CDR1 and CDR2: ENHRY and SYGVKD.

CDR3 nucleotides: TGTGCCAGCTATCGGTTAGGGGCAAACACTGAAGCTTTCTTT. Protein product: CASYRLGANTEAFF. The chain links TRBV6-5 to TRBJ1-1; TRBD1 is a possible D gene (5 bases). V was cut by 8 bases and J by 2 bases, with 15 bases left in between. Per germline, CDR1 MNHEY and CDR2 SVGAGI. The CDR3 totals 14 residues.